This T cell receptor (beta chain) comes out of a study of CD8 T cells in cerebrospinal fluid in Alzheimer's disease. TCRdb re-called the 10x single-cell sequencing reads; one entry per CDR3 protein, DNA not given. Its listing shows roughly 800 distinct CDR3 sequences. CDR3 length: 14 amino acids. Germline V gene data show CDR1 as KGHSH and CDR2 as LQKENI. Sequenced material: cerebrospinal fluid. V gene TRBV18 combines with J gene TRBJ1-3. This clonotype was obtained from a human donor with Parkinson's disease. CDR3 region: CASSQQGSGNTIYF.